Here is one T cell receptor (beta chain) with its context. What it recognizes is unknown. Germline lookup yields CDR1 SGHRS and CDR2 YFSETQ. V lost 5 bases, J lost 5 bases, and 23 bases lay in between. CDR3 length: 17 residues. This entry belongs to a study of blood T cells in healthy people across ages. General study results and limits: Greater diversity and more naive CD4+ cells were seen in long-lived donors than in aged donors.

The second PCR ran roughly 7 to 12 cycles with a sample-barcoded 5' primer and J-beta primers. Each cDNA molecule carried a tag from a template-switch adaptor that contained 12 random nucleotides. TCRdb independently ran MiXCR on the 5' RACE reads; one entry per CDR3 protein. The repertoire has about 680,000 distinct CDR3 sequences, about half of them found once; the top ten carry roughly 30%. V usage is TRBV5-1 and J usage is TRBJ2-1; D uncertain. The sequenced material came from blood. The clonotype originates from a woman aged 60-75 years in good health. The CDR3 is CASSPPFFSPNHNEQFF. CDR3 nucleotides: TGCGCCAGCAGTCCCCCCTTTTTTAGCCCAAACCACAATGAGCAGTTCTTC.